The TCR beta chain under discussion was sequenced for a study of T-cell memory formation after mild COVID-19. On the study more broadly: Each donor largely had its own TCR clusters.

Looked up from germline, CDR1 is SGHAT and CDR2 is FQNNGV. The CDR3 is made up of 13 amino acids. Trimming left V 4 bases short and J 5 bases short, with 11 bases between. Whole-study results and caveats: Unconfirmed was the SARS-CoV-2 specificity of second-wave clones that peaked on day 37.

Constant-segment-primed 5'RACE gave TCR alpha and TCR beta cDNA libraries with sample barcodes and UMIs. TCRdb itself ran the 5' RACE reads through MiXCR, one entry per CDR3 protein. The sample lists roughly 100,000 distinct CDR3 sequences; about 18% were seen once. A note on this clonotype: The target antigen is unknown.

This receptor was obtained from an adult woman who had mild COVID-19 (a few samples of this study predate the infection). Cell type and time point are not known. Source material: PBMCs or a T cell subset sorted from them (not recorded which). The chain has TRBV11-2 and TRBJ2-5, with D uncertain. CDR3 coding DNA: TGTGCCAGCAGCTACGAGACGTCCGAGACCCAGTACTTC. This translates into CASSYETSETQYF.